This T cell receptor beta chain was found in a study of blood T cell repertoires in COVID-19. Overall study context: In each case, the material was cDNA or gDNA derived from T cells, B-cell-depleted T cells, or PBMCs.

Measured with immunoSEQ multiplex PCR; TCRdb has only the in-frame clones, and not every one. Here the sample spans about 210,000 clones, under 90% being singletons. Per germline, CDR1 SNHLY and CDR2 FYNNEI. Trimming at V came to 4 bases and at J to 4 bases, leaving 4 bases not matched to a gene. The CDR3 runs to 14 residues. The receptor was derived from a woman aged 80 or over with COVID-19, enrolled during active disease. The sample was peripheral blood. The rearrangement links TRBV2 to TRBJ2-7, with 10 positions matching TRBD1. CDR3 protein: CASSVRQGAYEQYF. In nucleotides, the CDR3 is TGTGCCAGCAGTGTCAGACAGGGGGCGTACGAGCAGTACTTC.